This entry concerns a single TCR beta chain. Under the authors' procedure: Reference gene primer amplification gave nucleated cell count estimates. The assay was immunoSEQ multiplex PCR, and TCRdb's table has in-frame clones only and misses some. The DNA gave D and trimming, while V, J and clone size come from that table. The sample carries 140,000 to 150,000 clones, 85% to 90% recorded once. The record originates from a study of blood T cell repertoires in COVID-19. Study at large: Sites across the United States, Italy and Spain contributed samples from acute and convalescent COVID-19. T cells, B-cell-depleted T cells, or PBMCs provided the cDNA or gDNA that served as material.

The receptor comes from a man aged 55 to 69 with active or convalescent COVID-19. Sequenced sample: peripheral blood.

CDR3 coding DNA: TGTGCCAGCACGGGGGGGAGGGCCATATATACGCAGTATTTT. Protein sequence: CASTGGRAIYTQYF. The chain employs TRBV6-5 and TRBJ2-3; 8 bases fit TRBD2. Germline CDR1 MNHEY, CDR2 SVGAGI. V was clipped by 7 bases and J by 7 bases; unmatched bases: 10. The CDR3 sequence is 14 residues long.